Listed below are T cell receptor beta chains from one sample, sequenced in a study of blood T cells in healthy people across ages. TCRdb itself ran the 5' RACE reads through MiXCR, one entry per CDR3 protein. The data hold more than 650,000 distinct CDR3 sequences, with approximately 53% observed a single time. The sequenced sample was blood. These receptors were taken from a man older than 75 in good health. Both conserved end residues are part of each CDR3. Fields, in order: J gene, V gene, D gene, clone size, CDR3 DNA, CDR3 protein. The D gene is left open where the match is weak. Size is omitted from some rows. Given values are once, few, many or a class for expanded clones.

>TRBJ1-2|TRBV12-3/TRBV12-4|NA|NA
TGTGCCAGCAGCTTCGACATCTATGGCTACACCTTC
CASSFDIYGYTF
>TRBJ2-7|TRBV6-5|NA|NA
TGTGCCAGCAGTTACTCGTTCCGATACGAGCAGTACTTC
CASSYSFRYEQYF
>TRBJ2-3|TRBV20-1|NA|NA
TGCAGTGCTAGAGGTGATTTCACAGATACGCAGTATTTT
CSARGDFTDTQYF
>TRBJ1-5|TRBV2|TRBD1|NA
TGTGCCGGCAGTGACAGGGCCAGCAATCAGCCCCAGCATTTT
CAGSDRASNQPQHF
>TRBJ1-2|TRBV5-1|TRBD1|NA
TGCGCCAGCAGCTTGACCGGACAGGGGCGAGGCTATGGCTACACCTTC
CASSLTGQGRGYGYTF
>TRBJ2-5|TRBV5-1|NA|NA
TGCGCCAGCAGCTCCGGGACACTCAGTAAAGAGACCCAGTACTTC
CASSSGTLSKETQYF
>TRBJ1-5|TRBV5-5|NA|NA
TGTGCCAGCAGCCCCGGACAGACTCACAATCAGCCCCAGCATTTT
CASSPGQTHNQPQHF
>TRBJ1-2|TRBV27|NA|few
TGTGCCAGCAGAAGAGGAGATGGCTACACCTTC
CASRRGDGYTF
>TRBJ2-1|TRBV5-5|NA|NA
TGTGCCAGCAGCGTAGAGCCGTCGTACAATGAGCAGTTCTTC
CASSVEPSYNEQFF
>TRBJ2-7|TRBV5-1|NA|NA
TGCGCCACCATTCTAGACAGGGTGGTAGCGGACCCCTACGAGCAGTACTTC
CATILDRVVADPYEQYF
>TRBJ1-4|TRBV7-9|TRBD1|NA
TGTGCCAGCAGCATTGGGACAGGCCAGAATGAAAAACTGTTTTTT
CASSIGTGQNEKLFF